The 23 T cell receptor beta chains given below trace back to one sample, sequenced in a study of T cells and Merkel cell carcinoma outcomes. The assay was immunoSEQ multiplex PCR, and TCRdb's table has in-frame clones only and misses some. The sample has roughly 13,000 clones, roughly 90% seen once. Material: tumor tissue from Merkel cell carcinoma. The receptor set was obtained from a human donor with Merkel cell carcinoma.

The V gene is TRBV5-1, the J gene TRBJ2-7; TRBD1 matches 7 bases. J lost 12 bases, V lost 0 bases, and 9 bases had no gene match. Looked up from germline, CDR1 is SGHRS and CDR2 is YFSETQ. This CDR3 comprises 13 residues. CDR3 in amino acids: CASSLANRGNRYF. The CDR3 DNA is TGCGCCAGCAGCTTGGCCAACAGGGGCAATCGGTACTTC.

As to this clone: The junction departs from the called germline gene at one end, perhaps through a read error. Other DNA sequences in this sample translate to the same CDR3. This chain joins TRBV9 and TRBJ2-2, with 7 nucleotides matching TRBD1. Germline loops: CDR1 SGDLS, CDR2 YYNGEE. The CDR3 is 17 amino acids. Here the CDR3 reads CASSVKTGTANTGELFF. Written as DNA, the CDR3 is TGTGCCAGCAGCGTGAAAACCGGGACAGCGAACACCGGGGAGTTGTTTTTT.

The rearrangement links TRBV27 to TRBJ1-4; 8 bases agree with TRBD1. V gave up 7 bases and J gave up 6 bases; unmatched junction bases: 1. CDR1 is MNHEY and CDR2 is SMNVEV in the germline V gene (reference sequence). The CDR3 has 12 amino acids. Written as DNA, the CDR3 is TGTGCCAGCACGACAGGGGATGAAAAACTGTTTTTT. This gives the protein CASTTGDEKLFF.

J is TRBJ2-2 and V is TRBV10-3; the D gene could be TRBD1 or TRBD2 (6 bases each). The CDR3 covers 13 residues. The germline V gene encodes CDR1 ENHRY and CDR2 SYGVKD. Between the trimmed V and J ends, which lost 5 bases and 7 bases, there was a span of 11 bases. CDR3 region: CAISSEGGGELFF. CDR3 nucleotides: TGTGCCATCAGTTCGGAGGGGGGCGGGGAGCTGTTTTTT.

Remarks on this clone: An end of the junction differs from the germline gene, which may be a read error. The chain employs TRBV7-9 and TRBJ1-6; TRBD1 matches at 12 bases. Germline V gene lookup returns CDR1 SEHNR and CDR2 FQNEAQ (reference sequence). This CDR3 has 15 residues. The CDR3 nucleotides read TGTACCAGCAGCTTAGGGACAGGGGGCCGGTCACCCCTCCACTTT. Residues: CTSSLGTGGRSPLHF.

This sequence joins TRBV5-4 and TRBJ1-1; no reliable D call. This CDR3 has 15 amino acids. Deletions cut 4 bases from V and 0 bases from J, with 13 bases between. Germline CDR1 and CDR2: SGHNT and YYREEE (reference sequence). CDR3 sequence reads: CASSPGVVMNTEAFF. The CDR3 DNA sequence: TGTGCCAGCAGCCCCGGGGTCGTGATGAACACTGAAGCTTTCTTT. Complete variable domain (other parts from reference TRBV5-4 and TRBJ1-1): ETGVTQSPTHLIKTRGQQVTLRCSSQSGHNTVSWYQQALGQGPQFIFQYYREEENGRGNFPPRFSGLQFPNYSSELNVNALELDDSALYLCASSPGVVMNTEAFFGQGTRLTVV.

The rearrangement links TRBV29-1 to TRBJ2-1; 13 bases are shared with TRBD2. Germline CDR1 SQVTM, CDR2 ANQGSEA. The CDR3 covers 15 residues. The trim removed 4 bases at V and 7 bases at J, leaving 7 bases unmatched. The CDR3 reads CSVARGTSGANEQFF. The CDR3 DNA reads TGCAGCGTTGCTCGCGGGACTAGCGGGGCAAATGAGCAGTTCTTC.

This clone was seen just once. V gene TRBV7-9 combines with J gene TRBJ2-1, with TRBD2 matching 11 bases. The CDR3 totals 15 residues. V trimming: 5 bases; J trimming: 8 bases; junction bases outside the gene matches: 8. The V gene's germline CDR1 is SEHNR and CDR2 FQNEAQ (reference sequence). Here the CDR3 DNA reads TGTGCCAGCAGCCGTACTAGCGGGGGAATCGATGAGCAGTTCTTC. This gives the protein CASSRTSGGIDEQFF. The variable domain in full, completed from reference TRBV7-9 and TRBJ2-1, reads DTGVSQNPRHKITKRGQNVTFRCDPISEHNRLYWYRQTLGQGPEFLTYFQNEAQLEKSRLLSDRFSAERPKGSFSTLEIQRTEQGDSAMYLCASSRTSGGIDEQFFGPGTRLTVL.

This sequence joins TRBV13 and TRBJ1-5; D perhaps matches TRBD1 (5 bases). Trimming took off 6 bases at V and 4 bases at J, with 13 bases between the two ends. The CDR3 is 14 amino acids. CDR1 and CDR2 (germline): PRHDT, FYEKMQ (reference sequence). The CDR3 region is CASSTGPLNQPQHF. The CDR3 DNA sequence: TGTGCCAGCAGTACGGGACCTCTAAATCAGCCCCAGCATTTT.

CDR3 sequence (DNA): TGTGCCAGCAGCGTAGGGGAAAGGCACAATCAGCCCCAGCATTTT. Translation: CASSVGERHNQPQHF. This sequence joins TRBV9 and TRBJ1-5; no clear D gene. The germline V and J ends were trimmed by 0 bases and 3 bases, with 10 bases remaining between them. The CDR3 is 15 amino acids. CDR1 is SGDLS, CDR2 YYNGEE, per germline.

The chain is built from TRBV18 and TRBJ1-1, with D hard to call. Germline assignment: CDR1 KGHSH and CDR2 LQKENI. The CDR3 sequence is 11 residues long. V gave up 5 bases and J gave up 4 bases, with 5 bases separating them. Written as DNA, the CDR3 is TGTGCCAGCTCAATGGCCACTGAAGCTTTCTTT. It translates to CASSMATEAFF.

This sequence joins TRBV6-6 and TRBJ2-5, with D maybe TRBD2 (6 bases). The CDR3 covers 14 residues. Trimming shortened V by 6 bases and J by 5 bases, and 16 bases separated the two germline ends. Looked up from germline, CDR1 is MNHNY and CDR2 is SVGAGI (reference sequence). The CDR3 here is CASSDGGSGETQYF. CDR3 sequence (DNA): TGTGCCAGCAGCGACGGGGGTTCAGGGGAGACCCAGTACTTC.

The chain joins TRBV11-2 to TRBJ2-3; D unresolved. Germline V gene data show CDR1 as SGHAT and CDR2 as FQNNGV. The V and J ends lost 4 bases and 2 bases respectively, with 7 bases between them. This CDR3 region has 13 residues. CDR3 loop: CASSSQFTDTQYF. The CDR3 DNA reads TGTGCCAGCAGCTCTCAATTCACAGATACGCAGTATTTT.

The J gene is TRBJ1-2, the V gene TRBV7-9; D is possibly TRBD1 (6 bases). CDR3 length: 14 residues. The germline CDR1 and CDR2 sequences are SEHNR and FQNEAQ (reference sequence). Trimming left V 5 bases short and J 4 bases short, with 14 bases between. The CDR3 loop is CASSLEGHVYGYTF. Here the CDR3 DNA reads TGTGCCAGCAGCCTCGAGGGACACGTCTATGGCTACACCTTC.

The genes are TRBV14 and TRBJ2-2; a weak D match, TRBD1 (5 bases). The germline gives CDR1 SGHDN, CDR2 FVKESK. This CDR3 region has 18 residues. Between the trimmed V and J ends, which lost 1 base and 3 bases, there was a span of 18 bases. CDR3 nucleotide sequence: TGTGCCAGCAGCCAAGTCAAGGGGTCGGTACCTTACACCGGGGAGCTGTTTTTT. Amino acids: CASSQVKGSVPYTGELFF.

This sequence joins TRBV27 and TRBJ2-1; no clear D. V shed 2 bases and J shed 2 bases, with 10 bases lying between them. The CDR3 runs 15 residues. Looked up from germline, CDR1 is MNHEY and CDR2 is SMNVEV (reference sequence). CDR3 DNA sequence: TGTGCCAGCAGTTTAAGAATTTCCACCTACAATGAGCAGTTCTTC. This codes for CASSLRISTYNEQFF.

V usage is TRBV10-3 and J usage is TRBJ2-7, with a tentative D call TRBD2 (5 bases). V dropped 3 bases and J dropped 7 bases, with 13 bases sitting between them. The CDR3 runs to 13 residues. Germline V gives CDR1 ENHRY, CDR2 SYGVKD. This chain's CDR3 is CAISDLAPGEQYF. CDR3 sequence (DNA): TGTGCCATCAGTGATTTAGCCCCGGGGGAGCAGTACTTC.

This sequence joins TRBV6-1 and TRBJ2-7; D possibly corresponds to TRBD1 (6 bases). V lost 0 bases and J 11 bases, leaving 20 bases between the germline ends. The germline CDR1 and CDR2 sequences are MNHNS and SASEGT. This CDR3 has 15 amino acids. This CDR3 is CASSEAALRGRVEYF. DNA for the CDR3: TGTGCCAGCAGTGAAGCGGCCCTCAGGGGAAGGGTGGAGTACTTC.

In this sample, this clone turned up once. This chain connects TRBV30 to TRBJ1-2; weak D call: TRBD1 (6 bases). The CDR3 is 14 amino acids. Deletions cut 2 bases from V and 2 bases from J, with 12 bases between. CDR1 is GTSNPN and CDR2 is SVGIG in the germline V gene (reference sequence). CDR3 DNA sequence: TGTGCCTGGAGTCCCGGACAGACGAACTATGGCTACACCTTC. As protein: CAWSPGQTNYGYTF.

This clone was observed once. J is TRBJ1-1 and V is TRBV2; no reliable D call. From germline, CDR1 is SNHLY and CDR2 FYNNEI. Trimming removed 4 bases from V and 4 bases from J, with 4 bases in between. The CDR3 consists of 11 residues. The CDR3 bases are TGTGCCAGCAGTGTATCCACTGAAGCTTTCTTT. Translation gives CASSVSTEAFF.

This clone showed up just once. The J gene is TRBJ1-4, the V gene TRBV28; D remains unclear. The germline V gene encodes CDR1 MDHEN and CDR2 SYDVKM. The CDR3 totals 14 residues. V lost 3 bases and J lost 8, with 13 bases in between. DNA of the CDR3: TGTGCCAGCAGTTTGGGAGGGTTGGGGGAAAAACTGTTTTTT. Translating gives CASSLGGLGEKLFF.

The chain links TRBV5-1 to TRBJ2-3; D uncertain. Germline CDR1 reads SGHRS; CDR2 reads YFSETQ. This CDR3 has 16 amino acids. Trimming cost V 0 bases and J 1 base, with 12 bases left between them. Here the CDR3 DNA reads TGCGCCAGCAGCTTGGGGGTGAACAGCGGCACAGATACGCAGTATTTT. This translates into CASSLGVNSGTDTQYF.

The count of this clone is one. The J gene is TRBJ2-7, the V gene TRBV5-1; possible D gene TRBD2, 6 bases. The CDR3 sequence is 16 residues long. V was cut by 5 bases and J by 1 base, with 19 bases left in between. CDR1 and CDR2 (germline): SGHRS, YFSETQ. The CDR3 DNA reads TGCGCCAGCAGTCCGGGCCGGGTCGGGGGATCCTACGAGCAGTACTTC. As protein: CASSPGRVGGSYEQYF.